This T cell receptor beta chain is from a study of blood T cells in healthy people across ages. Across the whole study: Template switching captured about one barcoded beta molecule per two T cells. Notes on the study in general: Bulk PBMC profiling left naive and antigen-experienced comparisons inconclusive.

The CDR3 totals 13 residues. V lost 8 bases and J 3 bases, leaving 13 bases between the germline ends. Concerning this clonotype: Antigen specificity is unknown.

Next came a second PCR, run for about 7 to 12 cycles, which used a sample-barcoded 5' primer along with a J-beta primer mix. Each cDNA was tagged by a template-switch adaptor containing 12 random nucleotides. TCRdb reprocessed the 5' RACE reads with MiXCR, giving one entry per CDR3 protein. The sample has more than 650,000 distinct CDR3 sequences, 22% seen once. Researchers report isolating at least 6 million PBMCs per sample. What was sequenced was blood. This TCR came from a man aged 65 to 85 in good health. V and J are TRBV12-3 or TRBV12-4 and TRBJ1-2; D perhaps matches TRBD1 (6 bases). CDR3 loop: CASATGTYYGYTF. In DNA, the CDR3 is TGTGCCAGCGCCACAGGGACCTACTATGGCTACACCTTC.